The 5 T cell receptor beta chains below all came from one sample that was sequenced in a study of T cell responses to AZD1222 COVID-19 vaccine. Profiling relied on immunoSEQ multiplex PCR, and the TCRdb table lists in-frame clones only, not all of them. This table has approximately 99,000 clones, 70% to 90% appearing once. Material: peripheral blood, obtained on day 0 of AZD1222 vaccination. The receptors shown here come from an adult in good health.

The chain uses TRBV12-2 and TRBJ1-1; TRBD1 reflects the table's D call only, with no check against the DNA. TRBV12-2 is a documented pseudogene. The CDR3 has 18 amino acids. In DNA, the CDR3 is TGTGCAAGTCGCTTAGTAAGACAGGGCTCGAGTTCGGGCACTGAAGCTTTCTTT. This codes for CASRLVRQGSSSGTEAFF.

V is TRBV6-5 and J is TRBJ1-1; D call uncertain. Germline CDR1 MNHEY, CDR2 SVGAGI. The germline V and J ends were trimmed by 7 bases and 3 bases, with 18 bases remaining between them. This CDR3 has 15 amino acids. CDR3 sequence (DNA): TGTGCCAGCATCGAATCCCCGCCAGCGGACACTGAAGCTTTCTTT. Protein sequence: CASIESPPADTEAFF.

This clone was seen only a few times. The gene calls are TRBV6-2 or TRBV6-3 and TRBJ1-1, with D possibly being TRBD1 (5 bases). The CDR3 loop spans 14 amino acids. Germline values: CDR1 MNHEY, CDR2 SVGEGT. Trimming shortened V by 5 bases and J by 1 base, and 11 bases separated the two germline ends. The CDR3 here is CASSTGRENTEAFF. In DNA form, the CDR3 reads TGTGCCAGCAGTACAGGACGGGAGAACACTGAAGCTTTCTTT.

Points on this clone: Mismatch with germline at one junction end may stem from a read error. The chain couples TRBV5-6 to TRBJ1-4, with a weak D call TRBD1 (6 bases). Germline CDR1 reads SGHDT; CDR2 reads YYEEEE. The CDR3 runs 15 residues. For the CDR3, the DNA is TGTGCCAGCAGCCGGACCGGGACAACGAATGAAAAACTGTTTTTT. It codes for CASSRTGTTNEKLFF.

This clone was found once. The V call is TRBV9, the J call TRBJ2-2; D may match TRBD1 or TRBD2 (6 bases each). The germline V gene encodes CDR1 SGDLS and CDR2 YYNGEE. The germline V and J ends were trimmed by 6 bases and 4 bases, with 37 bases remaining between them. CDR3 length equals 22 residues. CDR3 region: CASIGLGGEAGGPVRGTGELFF. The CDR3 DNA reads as TGTGCCAGCATCGGCTTGGGGGGCGAGGCCGGGGGCCCCGTGCGTGGCACCGGGGAGCTGTTTTTT.